Presented here are 24 T cell receptor beta chains from one specimen sequenced in a study of tumor-infiltrating lymphocytes in primary liver carcinoma. Germline DNA was also extracted, and blood RNA derived from unsorted whole blood. TCR beta cDNA was made from approximately 540 ng total RNA with a constant-region primer. Nested multiplex PCR, run for three rounds with slightly modified ARM-PCR, yielded TCR beta libraries. A C-beta reverse primer and TRBV1-TRBV30 forward primers served in each of the first two PCR rounds, at about 10 cycles apiece. TCRdb analysed the multiplex PCR reads with MiXCR anew, one entry per CDR3 protein. The sample records 300,000 to 350,000 distinct CDR3 sequences, 65% being singletons. Material: peripheral blood. The source is a man aged 40-55 years with primary liver carcinoma and hepatitis B virus infection.

This sequence joins TRBV28 and TRBJ1-2; 8 bases are shared with TRBD1. There are 13 residues in the CDR3. V lost 6 bases, J lost 4 bases, and 4 bases stayed unmatched. In germline, CDR1 is MDHEN, CDR2 SYDVKM. The CDR3 here is CASRTGASYGYTF. The CDR3 region has the DNA TGTGCCAGCAGGACAGGGGCAAGCTATGGCTACACCTTC.

In this sample, this clonotype turned up a few times. The gene calls are TRBV19 and TRBJ1-2; tentative D call: TRBD1 (6 bases). V was cut by 5 bases and J by 7 bases, with 17 bases left in between. The CDR3 covers 14 residues. CDR1 and CDR2 (germline): LNHDA, SQIVND (reference sequence). CDR3 sequence reads: CASSLNREHRGYTF. CDR3 sequence (DNA): TGTGCCAGTAGTCTAAACAGGGAACATCGTGGCTACACCTTC.

The rearrangement joins TRBV5-1 to TRBJ2-1; 7 bases line up with TRBD1. The CDR3 totals 14 residues. The germline V gene has CDR1 SGHRS and CDR2 YFSETQ. After removal of 6 bases from V and 8 bases from J, the junction contained 11 bases not matched to a gene. The CDR3 loop reads CASTDQTGQDEQFF. The CDR3, as DNA: TGCGCCAGCACAGACCAGACAGGGCAAGATGAGCAGTTCTTC.

Regarding this clonotype: This could be a read error, since a much larger clone is one nucleotide away. The chain combines TRBV6-1 with TRBJ2-7, with D perhaps TRBD2 (5 bases). CDR3 length equals 13 residues. V dropped 4 bases and J dropped 4 bases, with 11 bases sitting between them. Germline CDR1 is MNHNS and CDR2 is SASEGT. Here the CDR3 DNA reads TGTGCCAGCAGTGGGAGCGGTCAATACGAGCAGTACTTC. Encoded protein: CASSGSGQYEQYF.

V is TRBV11-2 and J is TRBJ2-1; D may correspond to TRBD1 or TRBD2 (5 bases each). V was shortened by 3 bases and J by 8 bases, with 14 bases between the two germline ends. The length of the CDR3 is 14 residues. CDR1 SGHAT and CDR2 FQNNGV come from the germline V gene. The DNA for the CDR3 is TGTGCCAGCAGCTTTCGTCTATTGGGGGATGAGCAGTTCTTC. Encoded protein: CASSFRLLGDEQFF.

This clonotype was detected only a few times. A much larger clonotype is one base distant, so this may be a read error. The chain recombines TRBV5-1 with TRBJ2-5; no definite D call. Per the germline V gene, CDR1 is SGHRS and CDR2 is YFSETQ. The CDR3 loop spans 13 amino acids. CDR3 loop: CTSSLVFQETQYF. CDR3 sequence (DNA): TGCACCAGCAGCTTGGTTTTCCAAGAGACCCAGTACTTC.

This clonotype turned up a few times. This chain joins TRBV5-4 and TRBJ2-5; 16 nucleotides align to TRBD2. V was clipped by 4 bases and J by 0 bases; unmatched bases: 3. The germline gives CDR1 SGHNT, CDR2 YYREEE (reference sequence). The CDR3 has 17 residues. The CDR3 here is CASSQGLAGGHQETQYF. CDR3 DNA: TGTGCCAGCAGCCAGGGACTAGCGGGAGGGCACCAAGAGACCCAGTACTTC.

Turning to this clonotype: A clone one base away is much larger, so this may be a read error. The chain recombines TRBV7-8 with TRBJ2-2; the match to TRBD2 covers 15 bases. CDR1 SGHVS and CDR2 FQNEAQ come from the germline V gene. This CDR3 contains 19 residues. CDR3 DNA sequence: TGTGCCAGCAGCTTCCACTCCGGGACTAGCGGGAGGAGAGCCGGGGTGCTGTTTTTT. Protein sequence: CASSFHSGTSGRRAGVLFF.

This clonotype counts as medium-sized (0.01 to 0.1%). This sequence joins TRBV11-2 and TRBJ2-7, with D perhaps matching TRBD1 (5 bases). Germline V gene lookup returns CDR1 SGHAT and CDR2 FQNNGV. Trimming left V 0 bases short and J 5 bases short, with 11 bases between. This CDR3 has 14 residues. CDR3 residues: CASSLDGQGHEQYF. CDR3 nucleotides: TGTGCCAGCAGCTTAGATGGCCAGGGCCACGAGCAGTACTTC.

This clonotype is classed as medium-sized (0.01 to 0.1%). CDR3 DNA: TGTGCCAGCAGCTTCGGGCCCACCACCGGGGAGCTGTTTTTT. Translating gives CASSFGPTTGELFF. J is TRBJ2-2 and V is TRBV11-1; D uncertain. The length of the CDR3 is 14 residues. The germline gives CDR1 SGHAT, CDR2 FQDESV (reference sequence). Trimming took 3 bases from V and 4 from J, leaving 9 bases between them.

The table lists this clonotype with a few counts. Possible read error: a much larger clone is one base away. The chain has TRBV6-5 and TRBJ2-7; 7 nucleotides line up with TRBD1. Per germline, CDR1 MNHEY and CDR2 SVGAGI. The CDR3 consists of 15 residues. CDR3 coding DNA: TGTGTCAGCAGTCAATCAGGACAGGCCTCCTACGAGCAGTACTTC. Translation gives CVSSQSGQASYEQYF.

With regard to this clonotype: A much larger clonotype is one base distant, so this may be a read error. The chain couples TRBV11-1 to TRBJ1-1, with 7 bases matching TRBD1. CDR3 size: 15 residues. The trim removed 7 bases at V and 3 bases at J, leaving 11 bases unmatched. The germline CDR1 and CDR2 sequences are SGHAT and FQDESV (reference sequence). The CDR3 loop is CASNFNRGGDTEAFF. DNA for the CDR3: TGTGCCAGCAACTTCAACAGGGGCGGGGACACTGAAGCTTTCTTT.

This clonotype was detected only once. The V and J genes are TRBV6-2 or TRBV6-3 and TRBJ2-6; D is undetermined. The V end was cut by 2 bases, the J end by 1 base, with 6 bases between. Germline V gene sequence: CDR1 MNHEY, CDR2 SVGEGT. The CDR3 loop spans 15 amino acids. CDR3 nucleotide sequence: TGTGCCAGCAGTTACCGCGCGTCTGGGGCCAACGTCCTGACTTTC. It codes for CASSYRASGANVLTF.

In its sample, this clonotype was seen many times. The DNA of the CDR3 is TGTGCCAGCAGCCTAGTAAGGCCTCAGAACACTGAAGCTTTCTTT. Its protein product is CASSLVRPQNTEAFF. This rearrangement joins TRBV6-5 to TRBJ1-1; D is ambiguous. The V and J ends lost 6 bases and 1 base respectively, with 15 bases between them. The CDR3 runs 15 residues. Germline CDR1 MNHEY, CDR2 SVGAGI.

The rearrangement links TRBV6-2 or TRBV6-3 to TRBJ2-1, with D perhaps matching TRBD1 (5 bases). The V gene's germline CDR1 is MNHEY and CDR2 SVGEGT. This CDR3 spans 14 amino acids. V gave up 5 bases and J gave up 6 bases, with 14 bases separating them. CDR3 residues: CASSDLQGSNEQFF. DNA of the CDR3: TGTGCCAGCAGTGACCTCCAGGGTTCCAATGAGCAGTTCTTC.

The chain uses TRBV2 and TRBJ1-3; D gene ambiguous. CDR1 is SNHLY and CDR2 is FYNNEI in the germline V gene. Trimming took off 1 base at V and 5 bases at J, with 3 bases between the two ends. This CDR3 has 12 residues. CDR3 in amino acids: CASSEGRNTIYF. CDR3 bases: TGTGCCAGCAGTGAAGGGCGAAACACCATATATTTT.

The chain is built from TRBV11-2 and TRBJ2-3; 7 bases agree with TRBD1. Germline-derived CDR1 and CDR2 are SGHAT and FQNNGV. The V gene end was trimmed by 4 bases and the J gene end by 2 bases; junction bases not matched to a gene: 15. The CDR3 sequence is 18 residues long. The CDR3 is CASSSEGAIVLSTDTQYF. Here the CDR3 DNA reads TGTGCCAGCAGCTCCGAGGGGGCTATCGTCCTCTCCACAGATACGCAGTATTTT.

With respect to this clonotype: This sequence may be a read error, since a much larger clone differs from it by one base. CDR3 sequence reads: CASSQDQATHTWELFF. The CDR3 bases are TGCGCCAGCAGCCAAGATCAGGCCACTCACACCTGGGAGCTGTTTTTT. The chain recombines TRBV4-1 with TRBJ2-2; D uncertain. The CDR3 totals 16 residues. Germline CDR1 MGHRA, CDR2 YSYEKL.

On this clonotype: The junction does not match germline at one end; this may be a read error. V is TRBV7-9 and J is TRBJ2-1, with D perhaps matching TRBD2 (5 bases). This CDR3 has 18 residues. The germline CDR1 and CDR2 sequences are SEHNR and FQNEAQ (reference sequence). The CDR3 loop is CVSSLRLVGEVEGNEQFF. The CDR3 DNA follows: TGTGTCAGCAGCTTACGTCTAGTGGGAGAGGTAGAAGGCAATGAGCAGTTCTTC.

This clonotype has a handful of counts. This sequence may be a read error, since a much larger clone differs from it by one base. This chain links TRBV5-5 with TRBJ1-4, with 9 bases identical to TRBD1. The CDR3 sequence is 17 residues long. In germline, CDR1 is SGHKS, CDR2 YYEKEE (reference sequence). The CDR3 region is CANSSPGTGPANEKLFF. For the CDR3, the DNA is TGTGCCAACAGCAGTCCCGGGACAGGGCCGGCTAATGAAAAACTGTTTTTT.

This sequence joins TRBV4-1 and TRBJ1-2, with no clear D. Trimming took off 2 bases at V and 1 base at J, with 8 bases between the two ends. From germline, CDR1 is MGHRA and CDR2 YSYEKL. The CDR3 spans 14 residues. The CDR3 sequence: CASSQIQVNYGYTF. For the CDR3, the DNA is TGCGCCAGCAGCCAAATTCAAGTTAACTATGGCTACACCTTC.

This clonotype was counted ten times or more. This chain joins TRBV4-1 and TRBJ2-3; no firm D call. Trimming removed 1 base at V and 0 bases at J, with 8 bases between. CDR3 length: 15 residues. The germline gives CDR1 MGHRA, CDR2 YSYEKL. The CDR3 region is CASSQGGASTDTQYF. As DNA, the CDR3 is TGCGCCAGCAGCCAAGGAGGAGCTAGCACAGATACGCAGTATTTT.

In regard to this clonotype: Since a much larger clone is just one base distant, this may be a read error. This chain joins TRBV6-6 and TRBJ2-1; D is unclear. V was cut by 5 bases and J by 5 bases, with 10 bases left in between. This CDR3 comprises 13 residues. Germline V gives CDR1 MNHNY, CDR2 SVGAGI (reference sequence). CDR3 in amino acids: CASSGASDNEQFF. The CDR3 bases are TGTGCCAGCAGTGGAGCCAGTGACAATGAGCAGTTCTTC.

The chain links TRBV5-4 to TRBJ2-7, with D perhaps TRBD1 or TRBD2 (5 bases each). The CDR3 spans 14 residues. Germline V gene sequence: CDR1 SGHNT, CDR2 YYREEE (reference sequence). V lost 6 bases to trimming and J lost 3 bases, with 16 bases between them. The CDR3 loop reads CASNSGTDRYEQYF. DNA for the CDR3: TGTGCCAGCAACTCCGGGACGGATCGCTACGAGCAGTACTTC.